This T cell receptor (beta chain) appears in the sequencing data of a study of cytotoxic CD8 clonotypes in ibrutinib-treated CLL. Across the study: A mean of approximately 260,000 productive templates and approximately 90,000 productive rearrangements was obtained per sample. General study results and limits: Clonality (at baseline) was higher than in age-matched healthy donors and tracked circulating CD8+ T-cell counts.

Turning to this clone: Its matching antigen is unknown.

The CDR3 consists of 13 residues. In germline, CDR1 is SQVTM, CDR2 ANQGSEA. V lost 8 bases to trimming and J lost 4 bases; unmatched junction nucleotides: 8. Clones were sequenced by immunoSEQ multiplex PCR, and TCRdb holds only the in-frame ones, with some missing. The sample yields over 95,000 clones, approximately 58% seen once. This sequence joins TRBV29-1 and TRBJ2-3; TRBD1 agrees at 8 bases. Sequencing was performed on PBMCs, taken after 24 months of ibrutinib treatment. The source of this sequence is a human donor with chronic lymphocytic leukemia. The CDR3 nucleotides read TGCAGCCTGGCAGGGGGCGTCCCAGATACGCAGTATTTT. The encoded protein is CSLAGGVPDTQYF.